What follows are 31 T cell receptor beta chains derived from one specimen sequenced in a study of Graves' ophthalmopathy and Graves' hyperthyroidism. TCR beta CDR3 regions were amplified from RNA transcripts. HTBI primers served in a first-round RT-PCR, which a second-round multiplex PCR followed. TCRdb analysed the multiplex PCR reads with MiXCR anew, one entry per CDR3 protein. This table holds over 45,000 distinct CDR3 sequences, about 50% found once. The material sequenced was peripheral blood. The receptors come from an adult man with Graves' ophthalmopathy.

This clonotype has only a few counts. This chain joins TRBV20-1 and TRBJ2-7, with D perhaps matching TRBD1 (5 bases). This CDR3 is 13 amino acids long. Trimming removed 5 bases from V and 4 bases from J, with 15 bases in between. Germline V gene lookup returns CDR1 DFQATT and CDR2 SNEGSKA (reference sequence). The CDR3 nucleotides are TGCAGTGCTTTCATCCGCGACAGATACGAGCAGTACTTC. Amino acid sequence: CSAFIRDRYEQYF.

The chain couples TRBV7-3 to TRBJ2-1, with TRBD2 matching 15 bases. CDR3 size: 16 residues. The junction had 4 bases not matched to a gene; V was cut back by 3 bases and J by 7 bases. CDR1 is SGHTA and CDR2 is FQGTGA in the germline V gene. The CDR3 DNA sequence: TGTGCCAGCAGCTTTGGACTAGCGGGGGGGCCGAATGAGCAGTTCTTC. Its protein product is CASSFGLAGGPNEQFF. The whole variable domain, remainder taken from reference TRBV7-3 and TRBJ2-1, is GAGVSQTPSNKVTEKGKYVELRCDPISGHTALYWYRQSLGQGPEFLIYFQGTGAADDSGLPNDRFFAVRPEGSVSTLKIQRTERGDSAVYLCASSFGLAGGPNEQFFGPGTRLTVL.

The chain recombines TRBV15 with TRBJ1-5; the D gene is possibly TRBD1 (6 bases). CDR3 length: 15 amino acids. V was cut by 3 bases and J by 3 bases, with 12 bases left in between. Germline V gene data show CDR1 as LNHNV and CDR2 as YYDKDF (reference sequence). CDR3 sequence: CATSSPGQDNQPQHF. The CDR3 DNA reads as TGTGCCACCAGCAGCCCGGGACAAGACAATCAGCCCCAGCATTTT.

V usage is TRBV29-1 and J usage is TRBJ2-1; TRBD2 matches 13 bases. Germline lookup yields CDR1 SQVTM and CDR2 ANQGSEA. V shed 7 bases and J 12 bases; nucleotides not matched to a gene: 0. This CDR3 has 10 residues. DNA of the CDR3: TGCAGCGGGACTAGCGGGAGGCAGTTCTTC. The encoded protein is CSGTSGRQFF.

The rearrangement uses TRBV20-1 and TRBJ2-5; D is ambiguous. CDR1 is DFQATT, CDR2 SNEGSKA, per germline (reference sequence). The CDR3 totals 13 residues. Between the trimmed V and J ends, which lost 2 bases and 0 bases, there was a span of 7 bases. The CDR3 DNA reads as TGCAGTGCTAGATTGGGGTACCAAGAGACCCAGTACTTC. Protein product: CSARLGYQETQYF.

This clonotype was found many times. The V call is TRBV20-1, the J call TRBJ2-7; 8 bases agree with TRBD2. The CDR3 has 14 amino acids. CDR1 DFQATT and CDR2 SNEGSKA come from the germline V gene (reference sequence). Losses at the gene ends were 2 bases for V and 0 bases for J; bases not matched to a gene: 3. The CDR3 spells CSARWAGGSYEQYF. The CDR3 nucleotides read TGCAGTGCTAGATGGGCGGGGGGCTCCTACGAGCAGTACTTC.

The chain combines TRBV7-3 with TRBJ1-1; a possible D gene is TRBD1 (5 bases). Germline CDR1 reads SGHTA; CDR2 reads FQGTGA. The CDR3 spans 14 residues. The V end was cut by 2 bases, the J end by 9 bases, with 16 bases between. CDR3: CASSLQLGENQAFF. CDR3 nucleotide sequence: TGTGCCAGCAGCTTACAGTTAGGGGAAAATCAAGCTTTCTTT. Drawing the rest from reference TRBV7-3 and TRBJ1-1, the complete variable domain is GAGVSQTPSNKVTEKGKYVELRCDPISGHTALYWYRQSLGQGPEFLIYFQGTGAADDSGLPNDRFFAVRPEGSVSTLKIQRTERGDSAVYLCASSLQLGENQAFFGQGTRLTVV.

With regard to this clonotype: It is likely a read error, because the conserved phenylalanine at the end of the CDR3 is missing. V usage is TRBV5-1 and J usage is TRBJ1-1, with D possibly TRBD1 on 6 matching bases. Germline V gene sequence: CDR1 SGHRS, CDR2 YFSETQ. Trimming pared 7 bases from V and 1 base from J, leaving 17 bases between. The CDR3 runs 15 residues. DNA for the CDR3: TGCGCCAGCGCGAACATGACAGGCGGGAACACTGAAGCTTTCTTG. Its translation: CASANMTGGNTEAFL.

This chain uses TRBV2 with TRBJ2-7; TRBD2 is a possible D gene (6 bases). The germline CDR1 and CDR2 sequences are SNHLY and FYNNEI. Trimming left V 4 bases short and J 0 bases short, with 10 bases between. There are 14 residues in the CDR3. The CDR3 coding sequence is TGTGCCAGCAGTGGAGACGGGAGCTCCTACGAGCAGTACTTC. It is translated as CASSGDGSSYEQYF.

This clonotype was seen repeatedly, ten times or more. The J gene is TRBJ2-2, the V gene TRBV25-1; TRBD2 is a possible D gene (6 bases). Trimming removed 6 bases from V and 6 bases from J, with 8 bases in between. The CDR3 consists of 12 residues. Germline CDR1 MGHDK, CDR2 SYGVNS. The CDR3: CASRPGAGELFF. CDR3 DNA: TGTGCCAGCAGACCGGGGGCCGGGGAGCTGTTTTTT.

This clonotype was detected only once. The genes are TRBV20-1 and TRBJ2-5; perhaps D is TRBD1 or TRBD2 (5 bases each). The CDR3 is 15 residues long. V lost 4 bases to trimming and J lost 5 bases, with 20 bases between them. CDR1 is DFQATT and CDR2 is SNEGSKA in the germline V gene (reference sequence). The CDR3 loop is CSAKWQVQGVETQYF. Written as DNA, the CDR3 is TGCAGTGCTAAATGGCAGGTTCAGGGAGTGGAGACCCAGTACTTC.

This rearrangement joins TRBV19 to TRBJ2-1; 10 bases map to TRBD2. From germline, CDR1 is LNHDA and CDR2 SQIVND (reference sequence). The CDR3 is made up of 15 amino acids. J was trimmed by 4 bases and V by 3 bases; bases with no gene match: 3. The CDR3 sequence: CASSMGSGRYNEQFF. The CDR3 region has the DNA TGTGCCAGTAGTATGGGTAGCGGGAGGTACAATGAGCAGTTCTTC.

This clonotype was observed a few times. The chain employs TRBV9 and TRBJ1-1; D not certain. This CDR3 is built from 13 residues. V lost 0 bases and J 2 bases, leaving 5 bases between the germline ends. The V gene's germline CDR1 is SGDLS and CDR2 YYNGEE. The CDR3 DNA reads TGTGCCAGCAGCGTAGGAGATAACACTGAAGCTTTCTTT. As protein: CASSVGDNTEAFF. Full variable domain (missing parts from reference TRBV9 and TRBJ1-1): DSGVTQTPKHLITATGQRVTLRCSPRSGDLSVYWYQQSLDQGLQFLIQYYNGEERAKGNILERFSAQQFPDLHSELNLSSLELGDSALYFCASSVGDNTEAFFGQGTRLTVV.

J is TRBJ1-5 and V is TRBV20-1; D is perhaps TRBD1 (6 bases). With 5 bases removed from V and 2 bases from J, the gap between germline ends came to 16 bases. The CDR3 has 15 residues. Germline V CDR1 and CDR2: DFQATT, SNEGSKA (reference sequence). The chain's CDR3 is CSAGYREEGNQPQHF. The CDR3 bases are TGCAGTGCTGGCTACAGGGAAGAGGGCAATCAGCCCCAGCATTTT.

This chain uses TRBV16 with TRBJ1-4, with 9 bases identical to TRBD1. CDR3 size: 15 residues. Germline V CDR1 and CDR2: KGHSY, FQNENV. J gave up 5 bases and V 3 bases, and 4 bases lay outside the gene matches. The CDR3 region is CASSHAGTGNEKLFF. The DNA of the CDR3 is TGTGCCAGCAGCCACGCCGGGACAGGGAATGAAAAACTGTTTTTT.

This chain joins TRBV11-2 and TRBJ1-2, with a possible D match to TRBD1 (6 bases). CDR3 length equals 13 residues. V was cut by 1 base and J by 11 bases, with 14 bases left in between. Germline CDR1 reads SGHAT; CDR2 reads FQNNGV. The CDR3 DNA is TGTGCCAGCAGCTTAGGGGGGGCTAGCGGATACACCTTC. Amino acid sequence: CASSLGGASGYTF.

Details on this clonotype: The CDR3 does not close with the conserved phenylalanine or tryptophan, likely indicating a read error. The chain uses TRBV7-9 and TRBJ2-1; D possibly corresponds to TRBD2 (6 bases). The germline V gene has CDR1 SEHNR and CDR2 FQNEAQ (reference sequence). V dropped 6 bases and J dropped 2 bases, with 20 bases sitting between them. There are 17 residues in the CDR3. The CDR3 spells CASSSVGAGRAYNEQFS. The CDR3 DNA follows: TGTGCCAGCAGTTCCGTCGGGGCGGGGCGCGCCTACAATGAGCAGTTCTCC.

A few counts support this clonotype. The CDR3 DNA reads as TGCGCCAGCAGTGAAAAGGGTCCCTACGAGCAGTACTTC. Translation: CASSEKGPYEQYF. The chain combines TRBV10-2 with TRBJ2-7; D remains unclear. The length of the CDR3 is 13 residues. Trimming left V 3 bases short and J 2 bases short, with 8 bases between. Germline V gives CDR1 WSHSY, CDR2 SAAADI.

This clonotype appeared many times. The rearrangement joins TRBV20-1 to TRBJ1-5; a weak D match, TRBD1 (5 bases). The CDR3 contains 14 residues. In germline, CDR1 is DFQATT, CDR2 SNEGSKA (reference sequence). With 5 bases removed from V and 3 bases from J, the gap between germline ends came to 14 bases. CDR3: CSAPFSGTNQPQHF. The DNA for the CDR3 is TGCAGTGCTCCCTTTTCCGGGACCAATCAGCCCCAGCATTTT.

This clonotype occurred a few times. CDR3 amino acids: CASSLGGNSPLHF. The CDR3 DNA reads as TGTGCCAGCAGCTTAGGGGGTAATTCACCCCTCCACTTT. The chain uses TRBV7-8 and TRBJ1-6; D is unresolved. V was clipped by 1 base and J by 6 bases, with 4 bases between them. Germline loops: CDR1 SGHVS, CDR2 FQNEAQ. The CDR3 is made up of 13 amino acids.

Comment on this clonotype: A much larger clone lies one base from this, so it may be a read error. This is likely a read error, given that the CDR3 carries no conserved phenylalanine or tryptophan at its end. The CDR3, as DNA: TGTGCCAGCGTGGAGGGCAATCGGCCCCAGCATTCT. It specifies CASVEGNRPQHS. The chain employs TRBV2 and TRBJ1-5; no clear D. Germline CDR1 SNHLY, CDR2 FYNNEI. The CDR3 has 12 residues.

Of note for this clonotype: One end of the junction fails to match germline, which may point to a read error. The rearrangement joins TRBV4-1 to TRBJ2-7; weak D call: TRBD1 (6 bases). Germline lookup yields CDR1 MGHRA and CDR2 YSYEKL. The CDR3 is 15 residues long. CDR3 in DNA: TGCGCTAGCAGCCAAGAGGGGGTTTCCTCCCACGAGCAGTACTTC. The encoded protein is CASSQEGVSSHEQYF.

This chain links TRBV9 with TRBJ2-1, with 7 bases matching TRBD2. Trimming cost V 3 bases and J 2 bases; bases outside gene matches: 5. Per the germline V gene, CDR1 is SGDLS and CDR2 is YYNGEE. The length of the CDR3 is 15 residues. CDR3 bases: TGTGCCAGCAGCGCACGCCTAGCGGCCTACAATGAGCAGTTCTTC. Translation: CASSARLAAYNEQFF.

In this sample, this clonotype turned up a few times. The CDR3 reads CSAFTSGRAEDEQYF. For the CDR3, the DNA is TGCAGTGCTTTTACTAGCGGGAGGGCCGAGGACGAGCAGTACTTC. J is TRBJ2-7 and V is TRBV20-1; TRBD2 agrees at 13 bases. This CDR3 is built from 15 residues. J gave up 5 bases and V 5 bases, and 9 bases lay outside the gene matches. The V gene's germline CDR1 is DFQATT and CDR2 SNEGSKA (reference sequence).

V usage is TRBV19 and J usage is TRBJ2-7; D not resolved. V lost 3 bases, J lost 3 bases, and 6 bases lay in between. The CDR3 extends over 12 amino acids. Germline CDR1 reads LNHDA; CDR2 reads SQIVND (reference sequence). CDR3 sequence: CASSMGVYEQYF. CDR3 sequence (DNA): TGTGCCAGTAGTATGGGCGTCTACGAGCAGTACTTC.

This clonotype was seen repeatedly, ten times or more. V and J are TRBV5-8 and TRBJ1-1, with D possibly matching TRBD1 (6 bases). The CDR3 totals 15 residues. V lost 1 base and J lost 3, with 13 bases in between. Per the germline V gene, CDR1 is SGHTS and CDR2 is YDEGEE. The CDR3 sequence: CASSLKGVLYTEAFF. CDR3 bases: TGTGCCAGCAGCTTGAAGGGGGTTCTTTACACTGAAGCTTTCTTT.

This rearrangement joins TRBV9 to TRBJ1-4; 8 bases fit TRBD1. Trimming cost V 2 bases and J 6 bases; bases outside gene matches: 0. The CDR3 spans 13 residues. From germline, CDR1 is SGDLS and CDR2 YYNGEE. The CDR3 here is CASSVTGDEKLFF. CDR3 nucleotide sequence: TGTGCCAGCAGCGTGACAGGGGATGAAAAACTGTTTTTT.

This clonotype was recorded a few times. CDR3 DNA: TGCAGCGTTGTTAGGGCGGGAGGGCCTGACGAGCAGTACTTC. Translation gives CSVVRAGGPDEQYF. This sequence joins TRBV29-1 and TRBJ2-7; 9 nucleotides agree with TRBD2. The CDR3 runs 14 residues. Germline CDR1 is SQVTM and CDR2 is ANQGSEA. Losses at the gene ends were 4 bases for V and 5 bases for J; bases not matched to a gene: 9.

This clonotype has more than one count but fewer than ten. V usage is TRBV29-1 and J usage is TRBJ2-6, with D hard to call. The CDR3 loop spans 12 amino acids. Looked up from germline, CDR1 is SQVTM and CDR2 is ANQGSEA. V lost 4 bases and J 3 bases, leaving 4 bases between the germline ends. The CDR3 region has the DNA TGCAGCGTTGTAGATGGGGCCAACGTCCTGACTTTC. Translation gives CSVVDGANVLTF.

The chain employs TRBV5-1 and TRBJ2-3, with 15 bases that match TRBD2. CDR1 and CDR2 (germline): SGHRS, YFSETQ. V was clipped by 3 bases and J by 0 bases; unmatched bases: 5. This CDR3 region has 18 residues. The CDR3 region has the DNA TGCGCCAGCAGCTGGGGACTAGCGGGAGGCGCAAGCACAGATACGCAGTATTTT. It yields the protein CASSWGLAGGASTDTQYF.

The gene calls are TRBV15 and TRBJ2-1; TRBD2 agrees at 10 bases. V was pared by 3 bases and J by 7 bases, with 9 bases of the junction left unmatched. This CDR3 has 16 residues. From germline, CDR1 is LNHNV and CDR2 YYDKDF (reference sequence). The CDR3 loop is CATSSGNLAGANEQFF. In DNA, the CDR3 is TGTGCCACCAGCAGTGGAAATCTAGCGGGGGCAAATGAGCAGTTCTTC.